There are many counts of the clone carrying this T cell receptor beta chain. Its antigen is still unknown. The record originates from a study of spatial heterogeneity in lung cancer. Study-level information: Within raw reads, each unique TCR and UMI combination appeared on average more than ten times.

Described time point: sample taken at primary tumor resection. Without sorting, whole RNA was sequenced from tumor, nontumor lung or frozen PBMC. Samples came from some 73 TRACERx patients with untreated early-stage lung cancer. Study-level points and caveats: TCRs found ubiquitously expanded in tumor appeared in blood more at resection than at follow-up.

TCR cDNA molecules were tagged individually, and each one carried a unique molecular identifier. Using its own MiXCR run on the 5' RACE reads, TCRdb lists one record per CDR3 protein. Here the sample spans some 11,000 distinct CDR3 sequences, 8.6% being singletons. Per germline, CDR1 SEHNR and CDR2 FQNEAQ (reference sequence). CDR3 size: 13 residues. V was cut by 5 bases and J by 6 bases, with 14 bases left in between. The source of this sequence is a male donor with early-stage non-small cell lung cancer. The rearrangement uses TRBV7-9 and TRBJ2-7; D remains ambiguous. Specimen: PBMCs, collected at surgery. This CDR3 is CASSRNEVREQYF. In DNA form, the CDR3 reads TGTGCCAGCAGCCGTAACGAAGTTCGCGAGCAGTACTTC.